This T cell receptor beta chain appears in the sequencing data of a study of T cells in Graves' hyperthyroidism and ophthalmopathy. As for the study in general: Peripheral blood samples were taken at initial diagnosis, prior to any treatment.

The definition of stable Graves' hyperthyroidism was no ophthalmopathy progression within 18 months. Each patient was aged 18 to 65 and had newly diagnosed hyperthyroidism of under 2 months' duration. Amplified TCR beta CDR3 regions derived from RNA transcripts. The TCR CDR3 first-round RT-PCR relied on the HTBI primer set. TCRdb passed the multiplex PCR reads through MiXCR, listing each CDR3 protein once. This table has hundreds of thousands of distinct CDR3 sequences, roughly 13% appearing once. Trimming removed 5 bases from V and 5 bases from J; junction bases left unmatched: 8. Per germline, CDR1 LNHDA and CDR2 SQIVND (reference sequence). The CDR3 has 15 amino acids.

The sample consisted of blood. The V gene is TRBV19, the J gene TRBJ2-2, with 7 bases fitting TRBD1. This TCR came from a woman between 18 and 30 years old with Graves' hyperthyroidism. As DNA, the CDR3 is TGTGCCAGTAGTCCGCCCGGGACAGCGACCGGGGAGCTGTTTTTT. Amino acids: CASSPPGTATGELFF.